These 19 T cell receptor beta chains were all obtained from the same sample, sequenced in a study of cytomegalovirus exposure and HLA in healthy donors. Some clones are missing from TCRdb's copy, which holds only in-frame ones; the method was immunoSEQ multiplex PCR. The sample yields around 150,000 clones, 86% seen once. The sample was PBMCs. These receptors were taken from a woman between 18 and 29 years old in good health and CMV-seronegative.

The J gene is TRBJ2-7, the V gene TRBV4-1; D is uncertain. This CDR3 is 14 amino acids long. The germline gives CDR1 MGHRA, CDR2 YSYEKL. The ends were cut back, 1 base at V and 5 bases at J, with 12 bases in the middle. The CDR3 DNA sequence: TGCGCCAGCAGCCAAGGAGGATTCATTAACGAGCAGTACTTC. Translating it yields CASSQGGFINEQYF.

The chain uses TRBV9 and TRBJ2-5; TRBD1 is a possible D gene (6 bases). Germline CDR1 SGDLS, CDR2 YYNGEE. This CDR3 has 14 residues. The V and J ends lost 0 bases and 2 bases respectively, with 8 bases between them. CDR3 loop: CASSVAGEQETQYF. In DNA form, the CDR3 reads TGTGCCAGCAGCGTAGCAGGGGAGCAAGAGACCCAGTACTTC.

The chain is built from TRBV20-1 and TRBJ2-5; D is unresolved. V was cut by 1 base and J by 5 bases, with 5 bases left in between. Germline CDR1 and CDR2: DFQATT and SNEGSKA (reference sequence). CDR3 length equals 11 residues. The CDR3 reads CSARGLETQYF. The CDR3 nucleotides are TGCAGTGCTAGAGGGCTGGAGACCCAGTACTTC.

CDR3 sequence (DNA): TGTGCCAGCAGCTTTACGGGCGGGTACTACGAGCAGTACTTC. This sequence encodes CASSFTGGYYEQYF. This chain uses TRBV7-2 with TRBJ2-7; D possibly corresponds to TRBD2 (5 bases). This CDR3 spans 14 amino acids. Trimming took 3 bases from V and 3 from J, leaving 12 bases between them. Germline V gene lookup returns CDR1 SGHTA and CDR2 FQGNSA.

This clone was counted between two and nine times. The chain recombines TRBV10-3 with TRBJ1-1; the match to TRBD1 covers 9 bases. This CDR3 comprises 16 residues. The V and J ends lost 8 bases and 6 bases, in that order; junction bases with no gene match: 16. In germline, CDR1 is ENHRY, CDR2 SYGVKD. The CDR3 DNA is TGTGCCATCGGGGGGCGTGTGGACAGGGGAAGGGCTGAAGCTTTCTTT. This translates into CAIGGRVDRGRAEAFF.

The CDR3 loop is CASAGGVGTSDTQYF. CDR3 nucleotide sequence: TGTGCCAGCGCCGGGGGAGTAGGGACTTCAGATACGCAGTATTTT. The rearrangement links TRBV6-5 to TRBJ2-3; D is possibly TRBD2 (6 bases). The length of the CDR3 is 15 residues. CDR1 MNHEY and CDR2 SVGAGI come from the germline V gene. Trimming removed 8 bases from V and 4 bases from J, with 19 bases in between.

This chain links TRBV19 with TRBJ2-1; TRBD2 aligns across 8 bases. V gave up 6 bases and J gave up 9 bases; unmatched junction bases: 13. CDR1 is LNHDA, CDR2 SQIVND, per germline (reference sequence). CDR3 length equals 15 residues. The CDR3 spells CASSSGTSRFSEQFF. The DNA for the CDR3 is TGTGCCAGTAGCTCCGGGACTAGTCGGTTTAGTGAGCAGTTCTTC.

CDR3 sequence (DNA): TGCAGCTCCATCAGGGATACGCAGTATTTT. Protein: CSSIRDTQYF. This rearrangement joins TRBV29-1 to TRBJ2-3; D is uncertain. The V gene lost 8 bases and the J gene lost 6 bases, with 9 bases spanning the gap. The CDR3 spans 10 residues. The germline V gene has CDR1 SQVTM and CDR2 ANQGSEA.

The chain joins TRBV6-1 to TRBJ2-5, with D possibly being TRBD1 (5 bases). The CDR3 totals 13 residues. In germline, CDR1 is MNHNS, CDR2 SASEGT. V was pared by 4 bases and J by 1 base, with 7 bases between. CDR3 residues: CASSGGSQETQYF. The CDR3 DNA reads TGTGCCAGCAGTGGGGGCAGCCAAGAGACCCAGTACTTC.

The chain carries TRBV7-2 and TRBJ1-4, with 7 nucleotides matching TRBD1. The V gene end was trimmed by 3 bases and the J gene end by 8 bases; junction bases not matched to a gene: 9. The germline V gene encodes CDR1 SGHTA and CDR2 FQGNSA. There are 15 residues in the CDR3. CDR3 sequence reads: CASSFLQGIGEKLFF. CDR3 nucleotides: TGTGCCAGCAGCTTCTTACAGGGGATTGGCGAAAAACTGTTTTTT.

The rearrangement uses TRBV15 and TRBJ1-2; D is unresolved. The CDR3 contains 13 residues. Germline CDR1 LNHNV, CDR2 YYDKDF (reference sequence). Trimming cost V 0 bases and J 12 bases, with 14 bases left between them. The CDR3, as DNA: TGTGCCACCAGCAGAGACGAGGGAAAGCATGACACCTTC. Its translation is CATSRDEGKHDTF. Together with reference TRBV15 and TRBJ1-2, the CDR3 gives the full variable domain: DAMVIQNPRYQVTQFGKPVTLSCSQTLNHNVMYWYQQKSSQAPKLLFHYYDKDFNNEADTPDNFQSRRPNTSFCFLDIRSPGLGDTAMYLCATSRDEGKHDTFGSGTRLTVV.

This sequence joins TRBV29-1 and TRBJ2-7; 8 bases are shared with TRBD1. Trimming cost V 3 bases and J 2 bases; bases outside gene matches: 3. Germline CDR1 reads SQVTM; CDR2 reads ANQGSEA. CDR3 length: 13 residues. CDR3 region: CSVDQGATYEQYF. Here the CDR3 DNA reads TGCAGCGTTGACCAGGGGGCCACCTACGAGCAGTACTTC.

V usage is TRBV2 and J usage is TRBJ1-2, with TRBD1 matching 10 bases. The CDR3 spans 19 residues. With V trimmed by 4 bases and J by 0 bases, 14 bases remained unmatched. CDR1 is SNHLY and CDR2 is FYNNEI in the germline V gene. Here the CDR3 reads CASSGRGEGQGVSNYGYTF. The CDR3 nucleotides are TGTGCCAGCAGTGGAAGGGGTGAAGGACAGGGGGTTTCTAACTATGGCTACACCTTC.

The rearrangement uses TRBV5-1 and TRBJ1-1; tentatively, D is TRBD1 (5 bases). This CDR3 comprises 18 residues. V lost 4 bases, J lost 5 bases, and 27 bases lay in between. Germline values: CDR1 SGHRS, CDR2 YFSETQ. In nucleotides, the CDR3 is TGCGCCAGCAGCCCGGAGGTTGGGGGAGGGGTCCTTCGAACTGAAGCTTTCTTT. Translation gives CASSPEVGGGVLRTEAFF.

Details on this clone: A junction end diverges from the germline sequence, so it may reflect a read error. The V call is TRBV19, the J call TRBJ1-2; 9 positions agree with TRBD1. The CDR3 runs to 16 residues. Germline V gives CDR1 LNHDA, CDR2 SQIVND (reference sequence). CDR3 sequence (DNA): TGTGCCAGTAGTGTAGAAGGGACAGGGCTAAACTATGGCTACACCTTC. Translation: CASSVEGTGLNYGYTF.

This clone was detected only a few times. The chain recombines TRBV5-6 with TRBJ1-2, with 8 bases that match TRBD1. Germline CDR1 is SGHDT and CDR2 is YYEEEE. J gave up 5 bases and V 5 bases, and 5 bases lay outside the gene matches. The CDR3 extends over 13 amino acids. CDR3 sequence (DNA): TGTGCCAGCAGTGCAGGGGGCCAATATGGCTACACCTTC. Translated: CASSAGGQYGYTF.

This sequence joins TRBV5-1 and TRBJ1-2; 8 bases are a match to TRBD1. The CDR3 contains 13 residues. V was clipped by 4 bases and J by 4 bases; unmatched bases: 3. Germline V gives CDR1 SGHRS, CDR2 YFSETQ. CDR3 sequence: CASSVGTGYGYTF. DNA of the CDR3: TGCGCCAGCAGCGTGGGGACAGGCTATGGCTACACCTTC.

The V call is TRBV6-4, the J call TRBJ2-7; D possibly corresponds to TRBD2 (5 bases). CDR3 size: 13 residues. V lost 4 bases and J lost 5, with 12 bases in between. Germline loops: CDR1 MRHNA, CDR2 SNTAGT. The chain's CDR3 is CASSGARGHEQYF. Written as DNA, the CDR3 is TGTGCCAGCAGTGGGGCCCGCGGGCACGAGCAGTACTTC.

The V and J genes are TRBV6-4 and TRBJ1-1; D perhaps matches TRBD1 (5 bases). V lost 3 bases, J lost 5 bases, and 13 bases lay in between. The CDR3 is 14 residues long. Germline V gene lookup returns CDR1 MRHNA and CDR2 SNTAGT. The DNA for the CDR3 is TGTGCCAGCAGTGAACACACGGGGGGTACTGAAGCTTTCTTT. It translates to CASSEHTGGTEAFF.